This T cell receptor beta chain was sequenced during a study of T cell responses to AZD1222 COVID-19 vaccine. The protocol was immunoSEQ multiplex PCR, while the TCRdb copy is restricted to in-frame clones and leaves out a portion. Among fewer than 130,000 clones listed, about 81% were seen once. Study-level results: Breadth and depth of Spike-specific TCRs rose after two AZD1222 doses. Mostly white British, mostly female donors; authors suggested clonal diversity may be underestimated. Baseline seropositives among AZD1222 recipients totaled only six. In the spike-specific TCR repertoire, nearly half reportedly target unmutated variant regions.

CDR3 size: 15 residues. V was pared by 3 bases and J by 0 bases, with 10 bases between. Germline values: CDR1 SGHRS, CDR2 YFSETQ. The table lists this clone with a few counts. Its antigen is undetermined. Sample: peripheral blood, taken on day 0 of AZD1222 vaccination. V gene TRBV5-1 combines with J gene TRBJ1-3; TRBD1 might be the D (5 bases). The receptor was isolated from an adult in good health. The CDR3 coding sequence is TGCGCCAGCAGCTCGGGGCTAACCTCTGGAAACACCATATATTTT. Its translation: CASSSGLTSGNTIYF.